Each of the 3 T cell receptor beta chains below was sequenced from the same sample in a study of shared clonotypes between healthy human individuals. Terminally differentiated effector memory CD45RA+ cells were left out of the naive CD8 fraction, which was CD45RO-negative and positively selected for CCR7. Using immunoSEQ multiplex PCR, the repertoire was profiled, and TCRdb retains in-frame clones only, with some absent. The sample holds around 2.1 million clones, around 93% seen once. The sequenced sample was naive CD8+ T cells from PBMCs. The origin of the receptors is a man between 18 and 29 years old in good health. Some clones in this sample may be carry-over from other donors' samples.

This clone was counted a single time. The V call is TRBV7-8, the J call TRBJ2-7; the match to TRBD2 covers 8 bases. J was trimmed by 3 bases and V by 3 bases; bases with no gene match: 7. Germline V gene lookup returns CDR1 SGHVS and CDR2 FQNEAQ. This CDR3 has 15 amino acids. CDR3 DNA: TGTGCCAGCAGCTTTTTTAGCGGGGCTAGCTACGAGCAGTACTTC. Protein sequence: CASSFFSGASYEQYF.

In the case of this clone: The same CDR3 arises from other DNA sequences in this sample as well. The chain carries TRBV9 and TRBJ2-1, with TRBD2 matching 11 bases. V shed 0 bases and J 10 bases; nucleotides not matched to a gene: 3. Germline CDR1 is SGDLS and CDR2 is YYNGEE. This CDR3 comprises 14 residues. In DNA, the CDR3 is TGTGCCAGCAGCGTAGGGCTAGCGGGAGGAGAGCAGTTCTTC. Translation: CASSVGLAGGEQFF.

The rearrangement uses TRBV9 and TRBJ2-1; 8 bases line up with TRBD2. The CDR3 has 15 residues. The V gene end was trimmed by 0 bases and the J gene end by 8 bases; junction bases not matched to a gene: 7. Germline loops: CDR1 SGDLS, CDR2 YYNGEE. The CDR3 spells CASSVEGGRRDEQFF. As DNA, the CDR3 is TGTGCCAGCAGCGTAGAGGGCGGGAGGCGGGATGAGCAGTTCTTC.